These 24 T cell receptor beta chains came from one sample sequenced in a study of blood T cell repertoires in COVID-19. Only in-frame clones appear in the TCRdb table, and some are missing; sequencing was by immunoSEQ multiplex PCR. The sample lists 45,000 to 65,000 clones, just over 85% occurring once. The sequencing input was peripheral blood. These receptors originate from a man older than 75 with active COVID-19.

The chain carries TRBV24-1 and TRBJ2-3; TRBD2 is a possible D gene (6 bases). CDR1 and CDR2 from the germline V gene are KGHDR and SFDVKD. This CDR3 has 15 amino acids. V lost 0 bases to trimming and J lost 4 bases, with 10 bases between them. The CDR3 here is CATSDLHGRPDTQYF. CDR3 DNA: TGTGCCACCAGTGATTTGCACGGGAGACCAGATACGCAGTATTTT.

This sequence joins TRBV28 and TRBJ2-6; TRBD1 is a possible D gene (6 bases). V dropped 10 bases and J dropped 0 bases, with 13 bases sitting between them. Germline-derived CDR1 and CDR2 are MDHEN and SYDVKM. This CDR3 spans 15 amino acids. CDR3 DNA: TGTGCCACCAATCAGGGGCACTCTGGGGCCAACGTCCTGACTTTC. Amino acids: CATNQGHSGANVLTF.

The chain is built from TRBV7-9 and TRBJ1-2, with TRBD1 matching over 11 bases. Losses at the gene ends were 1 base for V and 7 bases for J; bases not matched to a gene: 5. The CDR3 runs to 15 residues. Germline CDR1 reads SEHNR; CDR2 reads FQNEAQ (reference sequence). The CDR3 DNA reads TGTGCCAGCAGCTTAGGCTCCGGGACAGGGGGTGGCTACACCTTC. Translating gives CASSLGSGTGGGYTF.

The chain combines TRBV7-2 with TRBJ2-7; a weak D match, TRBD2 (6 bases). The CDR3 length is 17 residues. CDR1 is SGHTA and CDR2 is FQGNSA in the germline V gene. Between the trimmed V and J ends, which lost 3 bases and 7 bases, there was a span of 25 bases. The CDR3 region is CASSFLGGPQLSGEQYF. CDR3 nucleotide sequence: TGTGCCAGCAGCTTCTTAGGAGGGCCTCAACTGTCGGGGGAGCAGTACTTC.

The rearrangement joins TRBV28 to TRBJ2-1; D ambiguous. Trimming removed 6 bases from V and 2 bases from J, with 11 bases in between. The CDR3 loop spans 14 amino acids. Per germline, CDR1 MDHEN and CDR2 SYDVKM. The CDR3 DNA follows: TGTGCCAGCAGAGCTCCCCTTCCCTACAATGAGCAGTTCTTC. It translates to CASRAPLPYNEQFF.

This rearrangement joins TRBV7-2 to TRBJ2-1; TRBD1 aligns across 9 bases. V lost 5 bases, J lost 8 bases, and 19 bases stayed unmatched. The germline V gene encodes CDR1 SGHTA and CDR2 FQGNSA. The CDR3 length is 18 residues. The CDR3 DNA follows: TGTGCCAGCAGCCCGCTACCGGGGGGACAGGGATCCCCACATGAGCAGTTCTTC. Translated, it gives CASSPLPGGQGSPHEQFF.

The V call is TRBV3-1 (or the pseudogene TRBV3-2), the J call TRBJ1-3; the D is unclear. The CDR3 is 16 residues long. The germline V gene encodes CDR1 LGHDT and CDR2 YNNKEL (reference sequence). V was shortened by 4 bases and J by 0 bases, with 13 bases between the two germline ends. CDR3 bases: TGTGCCAGCAGCCCCCTAGGAGGCCGCTCTGGAAACACCATATATTTT. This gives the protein CASSPLGGRSGNTIYF.

The CDR3 bases are TGTGCCAGTAGGACCGGGACAGGGTTTACAGATACGCAGTATTTT. Its translation is CASRTGTGFTDTQYF. The J gene is TRBJ2-3, the V gene TRBV19; 9 positions match TRBD1. V was pared by 6 bases and J by 3 bases, with 7 bases of the junction left unmatched. This CDR3 spans 15 amino acids. Germline V CDR1 and CDR2: LNHDA, SQIVND (reference sequence).

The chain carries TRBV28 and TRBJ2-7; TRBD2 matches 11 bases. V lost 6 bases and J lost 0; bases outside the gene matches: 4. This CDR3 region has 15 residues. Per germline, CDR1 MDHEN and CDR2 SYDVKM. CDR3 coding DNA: TGTGCCAGCAGCTCCGGGACTAGCGGCTCCTACGAGCAGTACTTC. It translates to CASSSGTSGSYEQYF.

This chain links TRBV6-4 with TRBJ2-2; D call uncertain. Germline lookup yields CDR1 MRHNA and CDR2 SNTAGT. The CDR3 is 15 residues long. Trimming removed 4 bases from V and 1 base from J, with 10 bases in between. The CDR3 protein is CASSANFGNTGELFF. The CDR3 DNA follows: TGTGCCAGCAGTGCCAATTTCGGGAACACCGGGGAGCTGTTTTTT.

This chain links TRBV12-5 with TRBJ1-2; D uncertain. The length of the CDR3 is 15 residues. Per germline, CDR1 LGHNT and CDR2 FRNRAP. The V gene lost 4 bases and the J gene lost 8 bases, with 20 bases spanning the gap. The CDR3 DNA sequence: TGTGCTAGTGGTTCGGTTGTGACAAGCTTTGGGGGCTACACCTTC. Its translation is CASGSVVTSFGGYTF.

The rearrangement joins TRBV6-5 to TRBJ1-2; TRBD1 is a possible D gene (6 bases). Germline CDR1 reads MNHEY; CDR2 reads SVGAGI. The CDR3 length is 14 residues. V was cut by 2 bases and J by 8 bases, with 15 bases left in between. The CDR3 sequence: CASSYRRTVQGYTF. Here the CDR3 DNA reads TGTGCCAGCAGTTACCGGAGGACAGTACAAGGCTACACCTTC.

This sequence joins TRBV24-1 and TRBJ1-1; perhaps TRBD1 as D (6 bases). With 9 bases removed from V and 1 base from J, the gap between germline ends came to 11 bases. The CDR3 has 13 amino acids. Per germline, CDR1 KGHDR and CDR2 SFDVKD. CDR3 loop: CATAGQKNTEAFF. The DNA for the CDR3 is TGTGCCACCGCCGGACAGAAGAACACTGAAGCTTTCTTT.

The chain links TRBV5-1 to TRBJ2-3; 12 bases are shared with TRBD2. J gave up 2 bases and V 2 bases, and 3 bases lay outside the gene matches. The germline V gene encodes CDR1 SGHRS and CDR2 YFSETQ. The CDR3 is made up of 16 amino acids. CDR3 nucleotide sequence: TGCGCCAGCAGCTTAGGACTAGCGGGACTCACAGATACGCAGTATTTT. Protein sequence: CASSLGLAGLTDTQYF.

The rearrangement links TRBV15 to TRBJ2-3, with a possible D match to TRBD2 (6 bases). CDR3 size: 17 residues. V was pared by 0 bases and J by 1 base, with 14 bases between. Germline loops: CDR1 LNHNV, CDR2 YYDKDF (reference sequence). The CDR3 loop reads CATSRDLLSSGTDTQYF. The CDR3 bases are TGTGCCACCAGCAGAGATCTCCTGTCTAGCGGCACAGATACGCAGTATTTT.

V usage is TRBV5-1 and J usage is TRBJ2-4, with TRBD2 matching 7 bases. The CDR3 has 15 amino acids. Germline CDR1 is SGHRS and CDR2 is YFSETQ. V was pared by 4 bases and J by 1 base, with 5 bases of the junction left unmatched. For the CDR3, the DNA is TGCGCCAGCAGCCCACGACTAGCTGCCAAAAACATTCAGTACTTC. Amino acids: CASSPRLAAKNIQYF.

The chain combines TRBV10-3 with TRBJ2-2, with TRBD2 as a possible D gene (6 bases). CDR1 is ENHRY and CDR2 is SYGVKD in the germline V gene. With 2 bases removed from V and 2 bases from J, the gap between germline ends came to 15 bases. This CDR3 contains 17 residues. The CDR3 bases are TGTGCCATCAGTGAGACTGGACTAATTAAAAACACCGGGGAGCTGTTTTTT. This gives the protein CAISETGLIKNTGELFF.

For the CDR3, the DNA is TGTGCCAGCAGCTTGTCGCGGGAGGGCCCTCAGTTCTTC. Its protein product is CASSLSREGPQFF. J is TRBJ2-1 and V is TRBV7-2, with TRBD2 matching 9 bases. Per germline, CDR1 SGHTA and CDR2 FQGNSA. V was pared by 3 bases and J by 13 bases, with 7 bases of the junction left unmatched. This CDR3 is 13 amino acids long. Variable domain in full (rest from reference TRBV7-2 and TRBJ2-1): GAGVSQSPSNKVTEKGKDVELRCDPISGHTALYWYRQSLGQGLEFLIYFQGNSAPDKSGLPSDRFSAERTGGSVSTLTIQRTQQEDSAVYLCASSLSREGPQFFGPGTRLTVL.

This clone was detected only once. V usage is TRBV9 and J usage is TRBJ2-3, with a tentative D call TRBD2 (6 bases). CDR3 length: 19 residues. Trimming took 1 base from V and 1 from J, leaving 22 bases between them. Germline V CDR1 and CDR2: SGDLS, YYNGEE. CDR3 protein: CASSVQASSRTGGTDTQYF. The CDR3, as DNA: TGTGCCAGCAGCGTACAGGCCAGTTCTCGGACGGGAGGCACAGATACGCAGTATTTT.

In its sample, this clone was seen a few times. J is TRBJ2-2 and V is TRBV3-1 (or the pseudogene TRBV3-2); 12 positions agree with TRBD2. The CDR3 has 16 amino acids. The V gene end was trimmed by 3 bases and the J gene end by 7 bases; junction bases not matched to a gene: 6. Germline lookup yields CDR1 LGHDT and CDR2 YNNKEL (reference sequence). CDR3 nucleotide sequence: TGTGCCAGCAGCCACGGACTAGCGGGACCCTACGGGGAGCTGTTTTTT. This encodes CASSHGLAGPYGELFF.

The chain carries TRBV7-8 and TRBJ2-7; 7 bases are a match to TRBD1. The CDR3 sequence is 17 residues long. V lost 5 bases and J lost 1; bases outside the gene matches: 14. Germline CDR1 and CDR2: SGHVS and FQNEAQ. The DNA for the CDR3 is TGTGCCAGCAGCCCGCCCCCTTGGACAGGCAAGTCCTACGAGCAGTACTTC. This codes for CASSPPPWTGKSYEQYF.

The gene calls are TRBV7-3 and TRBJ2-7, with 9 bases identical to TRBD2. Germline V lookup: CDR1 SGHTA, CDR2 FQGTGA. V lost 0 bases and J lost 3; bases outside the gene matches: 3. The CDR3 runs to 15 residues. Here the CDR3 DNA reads TGTGCCAGCAGCTTAACTAGCGGGAGTAACTACGAGCAGTACTTC. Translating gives CASSLTSGSNYEQYF.

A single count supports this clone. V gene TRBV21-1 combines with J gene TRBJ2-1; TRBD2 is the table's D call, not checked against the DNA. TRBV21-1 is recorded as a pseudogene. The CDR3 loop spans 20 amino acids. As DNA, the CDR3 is TGTGCCAGCTTCTTAAGCCCGGGACTAGCGGGAGCAAGGGCCTACAATGAGCAGTTCTTC. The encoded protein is CASFLSPGLAGARAYNEQFF.

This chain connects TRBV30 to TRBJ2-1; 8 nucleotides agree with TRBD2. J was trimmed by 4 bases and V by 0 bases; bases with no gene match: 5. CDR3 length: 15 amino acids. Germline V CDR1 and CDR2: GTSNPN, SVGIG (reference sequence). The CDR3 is CAWSVRGTSYNEQFF. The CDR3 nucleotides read TGTGCCTGGAGTGTAAGGGGGACTAGTTACAATGAGCAGTTCTTC.